The 20 T cell receptor beta chains reported below all come from one sample, sequenced in a study of T-cell memory formation after mild COVID-19. TCRdb re-called the 5' RACE reads through MiXCR, storing one row per CDR3 protein. The table includes about 400,000 distinct CDR3 sequences, more than 15% detected once. Sequenced input: PBMCs or a T cell subset sorted from them (not recorded which). Source of these receptors: a young man who had mild COVID-19 (a few samples of this study predate the infection). Cell type and time point are not known.

The CDR3 loop is CASSQGSRIGEKLFF. The CDR3 DNA follows: TGCGCCAGCAGCCAAGGGTCGCGGATTGGAGAAAAACTGTTTTTT. The V gene is TRBV4-3, the J gene TRBJ1-4, with D uncertain. CDR1 and CDR2 from the germline V gene are LGHNA and YSLEER. The germline V and J ends were trimmed by 1 base and 8 bases, with 14 bases remaining between them. CDR3 length equals 15 residues.

J is TRBJ2-1 and V is TRBV6-5, with a possible D match to TRBD1 (6 bases). This CDR3 comprises 18 residues. Germline lookup yields CDR1 MNHEY and CDR2 SVGAGI. V was trimmed by 6 bases and J by 10 bases, leaving 31 bases between them. CDR3 sequence: CASSFLYPRTDPVGEQFF. In DNA, the CDR3 is TGTGCCAGCAGCTTTCTATACCCTAGGACAGACCCGGTGGGAGAGCAGTTCTTC.

V gene TRBV4-2 combines with J gene TRBJ1-2, with D possibly matching TRBD1 (6 bases). The germline gives CDR1 LGHNA, CDR2 YNFKEQ. Trimming cost V 0 bases and J 7 bases, with 15 bases left between them. The CDR3 covers 15 residues. CDR3 residues: CASSQDRGGPGGYTF. The CDR3 DNA reads as TGTGCCAGCAGCCAAGATCGCGGGGGGCCGGGTGGCTACACCTTC.

This clonotype was recorded a few times. V and J are TRBV6-5 and TRBJ2-7; 8 bases are shared with TRBD1. The CDR3 spans 15 residues. After removal of 2 bases from V and 2 bases from J, the junction contained 5 bases not matched to a gene. CDR1 and CDR2 from the germline V gene are MNHEY and SVGAGI. The CDR3 nucleotides read TGTGCCAGCAGTTACCATTTACAGGGGGCCTACGAGCAGTACTTC. It specifies CASSYHLQGAYEQYF.

The chain recombines TRBV5-5 with TRBJ1-1; the match to TRBD1 covers 9 bases. V shed 4 bases and J 0 bases; nucleotides not matched to a gene: 4. Germline V gives CDR1 SGHKS, CDR2 YYEKEE (reference sequence). This CDR3 is built from 15 residues. The CDR3 sequence is CASSQGQGVNTEAFF. In DNA form, the CDR3 reads TGTGCCAGCAGCCAGGGACAGGGCGTGAACACTGAAGCTTTCTTT.

This clonotype was picked up a small number of times. This chain links TRBV7-9 with TRBJ2-3; 9 bases fit TRBD1. CDR1 SEHNR and CDR2 FQNEAQ come from the germline V gene (reference sequence). The CDR3 totals 15 residues. The V segment lost 5 bases and the J segment 3 bases; nucleotides outside the gene matches: 6. This CDR3 reads CASSGRTGETDTQYF. The CDR3 DNA reads as TGTGCCAGCAGCGGACGGACAGGGGAGACAGATACGCAGTATTTT.

This clonotype turned up a few times. The V and J genes are TRBV6-5 and TRBJ2-7, with D perhaps matching TRBD2 (5 bases). This CDR3 is built from 13 residues. V lost 6 bases to trimming and J lost 4 bases, with 13 bases between them. Germline V gene sequence: CDR1 MNHEY, CDR2 SVGAGI. The chain's CDR3 is CASRKLEDYEQYV. The CDR3 nucleotides read TGTGCCAGCAGGAAACTAGAGGATTACGAGCAGTACGTC.

A few counts support this clonotype. The genes are TRBV20-1 and TRBJ1-3, with a possible D match to TRBD1 (5 bases). Deletions cut 6 bases from V and 4 bases from J, with 13 bases between. The CDR3 sequence is 13 residues long. Germline V CDR1 and CDR2: DFQATT, SNEGSKA (reference sequence). The CDR3 coding sequence is TGCAGTGCCAGGGCTGCAGCAGGAAACACCATATATTTT. Encoded protein: CSARAAAGNTIYF.

The rearrangement joins TRBV6-5 to TRBJ2-1; maybe TRBD1 (6 bases). This CDR3 spans 14 amino acids. Germline CDR1 is MNHEY and CDR2 is SVGAGI. Trimming stripped 2 bases from V and 3 bases from J, with 8 bases between. The CDR3 DNA sequence: TGTGCCAGCAGTTACCGGGACATCTACAATGAGCAGTTCTTC. Translation gives CASSYRDIYNEQFF.

The chain combines TRBV7-2 with TRBJ2-3; D possibly matches TRBD1 or TRBD2 (6 bases each). The germline V gene has CDR1 SGHTA and CDR2 FQGNSA. V was cut by 2 bases and J by 0 bases, with 9 bases left in between. CDR3 size: 15 residues. The CDR3 loop reads CASSLRGVSTDTQYF. CDR3 nucleotide sequence: TGTGCCAGCAGCTTAAGGGGGGTTAGCACAGATACGCAGTATTTT.

This clonotype occurred many times. The chain combines TRBV6-2 or TRBV6-3 with TRBJ2-5; no clear D gene. Germline lookup yields CDR1 MNHEY and CDR2 SVGEGT. The CDR3 has 13 residues. V lost 5 bases, J lost 3 bases, and 10 bases lay in between. In DNA form, the CDR3 reads TGTGCCAGCAGTCCGGACGAAAAAGAGACCCAGTACTTC. This codes for CASSPDEKETQYF.

The sample holds a few counts of this clonotype. The chain couples TRBV5-1 to TRBJ2-4; D unclear. Germline-derived CDR1 and CDR2 are SGHRS and YFSETQ. Trimming took off 0 bases at V and 3 bases at J, with 13 bases between the two ends. The length of the CDR3 is 16 residues. The CDR3, as DNA: TGCGCCAGCAGCTTGGCGCTGGGGTTGGGCAAAAACATTCAGTACTTC. It is translated as CASSLALGLGKNIQYF.

V is TRBV19 and J is TRBJ1-2; D is possibly TRBD1 (5 bases). The germline V gene encodes CDR1 LNHDA and CDR2 SQIVND (reference sequence). The V and J ends lost 11 bases and 4 bases respectively, with 20 bases between them. The CDR3 has 14 residues. DNA of the CDR3: TGTGCCTCAACTCCGGGACCCAATCGCTATGGCTACACCTTC. Amino acid sequence: CASTPGPNRYGYTF.

The chain couples TRBV7-2 to TRBJ2-1; 9 nucleotides match TRBD2. CDR3 size: 15 residues. CDR1 is SGHTA, CDR2 FQGNSA, per germline. The V segment lost 7 bases and the J segment 5 bases; nucleotides outside the gene matches: 9. CDR3 region: CASTTGLAGNNEQFF. The DNA for the CDR3 is TGTGCCAGCACCACCGGGCTAGCGGGGAACAATGAGCAGTTCTTC. The full variable domain, with the rest looked up from reference TRBV7-2 and TRBJ2-1, is GAGVSQSPSNKVTEKGKDVELRCDPISGHTALYWYRQSLGQGLEFLIYFQGNSAPDKSGLPSDRFSAERTGGSVSTLTIQRTQQEDSAVYLCASTTGLAGNNEQFFGPGTRLTVL.

This chain joins TRBV6-4 and TRBJ2-1; possible D gene TRBD2, 6 bases. The CDR3 has 15 amino acids. V was pared by 1 base and J by 9 bases, with 16 bases between. Looked up from germline, CDR1 is MRHNA and CDR2 is SNTAGT. CDR3 coding DNA: TGTGCCAGCAGTGACTTATCCGCGGGGAATTCTGAGCAGTTCTTC. Translated: CASSDLSAGNSEQFF.

At least ten counts were recorded for this clonotype. The chain carries TRBV4-1 and TRBJ2-5, with D possibly TRBD2 on 5 matching bases. Trimming stripped 6 bases from V and 7 bases from J, with 15 bases between. Germline lookup yields CDR1 MGHRA and CDR2 YSYEKL. The CDR3 consists of 13 residues. CDR3 nucleotide sequence: TGCGCCAGCAGTCCCCGGGGTTCCGGGACCCAGTACTTC. Protein product: CASSPRGSGTQYF.

This clonotype was detected only a few times. The rearrangement uses TRBV7-2 and TRBJ2-5; the D gene is possibly TRBD2 (6 bases). Germline CDR1 and CDR2: SGHTA and FQGNSA. The CDR3 is 17 residues long. The V gene lost 7 bases and the J gene lost 5 bases, with 26 bases spanning the gap. CDR3 in DNA: TGTGCCAGCACCCCCGGACCCGGGAGCACAGGACCTGAGACCCAGTACTTC. Translating it yields CASTPGPGSTGPETQYF.

The chain recombines TRBV5-4 with TRBJ2-3, with D perhaps TRBD2 (5 bases). This CDR3 region has 16 residues. Germline V gene sequence: CDR1 SGHNT, CDR2 YYREEE (reference sequence). Trimming shortened V by 3 bases and J by 0 bases, and 14 bases separated the two germline ends. The CDR3 protein is CASSSPGRGSTDTQYF. CDR3 nucleotide sequence: TGTGCCAGCAGCTCTCCGGGCCGCGGGAGCACAGATACGCAGTATTTT.

This clonotype appeared a few times. The chain couples TRBV6-5 to TRBJ2-6; D perhaps matches TRBD1 (7 bases). Germline V lookup: CDR1 MNHEY, CDR2 SVGAGI. The CDR3 is 18 residues long. V dropped 6 bases and J dropped 0 bases, with 18 bases sitting between them. For the CDR3, the DNA is TGTGCCAGCAGCAGGGGGGACAGCTTTTACTCTGGGGCCAACGTCCTGACTTTC. It yields the protein CASSRGDSFYSGANVLTF.

The gene calls are TRBV5-1 and TRBJ2-5; D possibly corresponds to TRBD2 (6 bases). This CDR3 has 15 amino acids. Trimming took 3 bases from V and 2 from J, leaving 14 bases between them. Germline V gene data show CDR1 as SGHRS and CDR2 as YFSETQ. The CDR3 bases are TGCGCCAGCAGCTACCGACTGGGGGGACAAGAGACCCAGTACTTC. Protein sequence: CASSYRLGGQETQYF.